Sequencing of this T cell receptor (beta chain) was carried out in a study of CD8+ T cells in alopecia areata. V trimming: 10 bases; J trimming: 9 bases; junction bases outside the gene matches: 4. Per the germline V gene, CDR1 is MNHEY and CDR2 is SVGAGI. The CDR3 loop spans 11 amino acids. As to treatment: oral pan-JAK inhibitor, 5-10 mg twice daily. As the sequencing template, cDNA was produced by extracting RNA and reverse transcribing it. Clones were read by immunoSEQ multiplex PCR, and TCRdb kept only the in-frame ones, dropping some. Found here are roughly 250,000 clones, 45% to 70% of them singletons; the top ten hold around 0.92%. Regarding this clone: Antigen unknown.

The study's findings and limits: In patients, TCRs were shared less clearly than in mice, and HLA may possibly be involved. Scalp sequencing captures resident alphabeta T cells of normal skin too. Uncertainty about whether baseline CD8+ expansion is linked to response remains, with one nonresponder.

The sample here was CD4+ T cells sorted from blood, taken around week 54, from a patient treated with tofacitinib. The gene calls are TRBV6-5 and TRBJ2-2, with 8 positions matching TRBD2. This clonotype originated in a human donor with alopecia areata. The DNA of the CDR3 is TGTGCCACGAGCGGGGGAAGGGAGCTGTTTTTT. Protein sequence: CATSGGRELFF.